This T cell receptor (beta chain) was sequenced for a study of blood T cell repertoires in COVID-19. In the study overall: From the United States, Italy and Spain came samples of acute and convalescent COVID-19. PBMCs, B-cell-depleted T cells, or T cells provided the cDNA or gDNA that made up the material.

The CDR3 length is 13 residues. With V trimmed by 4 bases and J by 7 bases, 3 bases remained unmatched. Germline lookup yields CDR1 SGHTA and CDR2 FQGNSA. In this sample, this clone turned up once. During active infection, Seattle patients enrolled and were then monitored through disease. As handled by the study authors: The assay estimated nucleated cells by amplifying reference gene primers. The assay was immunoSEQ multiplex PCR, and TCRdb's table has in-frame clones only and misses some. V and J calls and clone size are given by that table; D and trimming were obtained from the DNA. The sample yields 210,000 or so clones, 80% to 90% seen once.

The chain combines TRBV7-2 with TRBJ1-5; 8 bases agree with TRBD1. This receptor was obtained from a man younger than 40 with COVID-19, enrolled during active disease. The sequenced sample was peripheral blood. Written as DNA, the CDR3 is TGTGCCAGCAGCTACAGGGGGGAGCAGCCCCAGCATTTT. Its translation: CASSYRGEQPQHF.